Sequencing of this T cell receptor beta chain was carried out in a study of response to subunit inactivated influenza vaccine. Study-wide results and caveats: The authors offered the suggestion that each seasonal influenza vaccination recruits few new T cells.

Germline CDR1 SGHRS, CDR2 YFSETQ. V dropped 0 bases and J dropped 7 bases, with 23 bases sitting between them. This CDR3 contains 19 residues. For this clonotype: Its antigen is unidentified.

TCRdb used MiXCR to reprocess the RT-PCR reads, holding one entry per CDR3 protein. Altogether 300,000 to 350,000 distinct CDR3 sequences are present, 21% being singletons, with the ten largest covering roughly 10%. The chain is built from TRBV5-1 and TRBJ1-6, with D perhaps TRBD1 (5 bases). This material consisted of PBMCs from blood, taken about 20 months after vaccination. The TCR was taken from a man in his fifties or sixties who received an inactivated influenza vaccine. The CDR3 protein is CASSLGQEGLWYGNSPLHF. The CDR3 region has the DNA TGCGCCAGCAGCTTGGGGCAGGAGGGACTCTGGTATGGGAATTCACCCCTCCACTTT.